Listed here are 20 T cell receptor beta chains from one sample, sequenced in a study of cytomegalovirus exposure and HLA in healthy donors. The PCR had 60 Vbeta and 13 Jbeta primers. Method: immunoSEQ multiplex PCR; TCRdb's copy keeps in-frame clones and lacks some. The sample contains some 210,000 clones, over 70% of which appear only once. Sequencing input: PBMCs. Receptor source: a young man in good health and CMV-seronegative.

The CDR3: CASSQQGYEQYF. CDR3 nucleotide sequence: TGTGCCAGCAGTCAACAGGGTTACGAGCAGTACTTC. The V call is TRBV2, the J call TRBJ2-7; D may be TRBD1 (6 bases). CDR1 and CDR2 (germline): SNHLY, FYNNEI. The CDR3 is made up of 12 amino acids. V was shortened by 5 bases and J by 4 bases, with 9 bases between the two germline ends.

This clone was seen just once. This chain connects TRBV7-2 to TRBJ1-2; TRBD1 aligns across 7 bases. Trimming took 5 bases from V and 7 from J; bases not matched to a gene: 10. This CDR3 region has 14 residues. Germline loops: CDR1 SGHTA, CDR2 FQGNSA. Written as DNA, the CDR3 is TGTGCCAGCAGCGGCACCGGGACAGAGGTTGGCTACACCTTC. Its translation: CASSGTGTEVGYTF.

This sequence joins TRBV4-2 and TRBJ1-4; D is perhaps TRBD1 (5 bases). Per the germline V gene, CDR1 is LGHNA and CDR2 is YNFKEQ. Trimming removed 0 bases at V and 0 bases at J, with 8 bases between. This CDR3 has 16 residues. This CDR3 reads CASSQEGDATNEKLFF. The CDR3 DNA reads TGTGCCAGCAGCCAAGAAGGGGATGCAACTAATGAAAAACTGTTTTTT.

This clone appeared once. The chain couples TRBV7-9 to TRBJ2-7, with 10 nucleotides matching TRBD1. Germline trimming cut 3 bases from V and 1 base from J; bases unmatched to any gene: 3. Germline CDR1 and CDR2: SEHNR and FQNEAQ (reference sequence). CDR3 length equals 15 residues. CDR3 bases: TGTGCCAGCAGCTTTCCGGGACAGGGGTCCTACGAGCAGTACTTC. This codes for CASSFPGQGSYEQYF.

The rearrangement uses TRBV15 and TRBJ2-1; 7 positions match TRBD2. Losses at the gene ends were 6 bases for V and 7 bases for J; bases not matched to a gene: 3. The CDR3 consists of 12 residues. The germline gives CDR1 LNHNV, CDR2 YYDKDF (reference sequence). Here the CDR3 reads CATSGTNNEQFF. DNA for the CDR3: TGTGCCACCAGTGGGACTAATAATGAGCAGTTCTTC.

CDR3 region: CASSRLTGDGNTIYF. CDR3 nucleotides: TGTGCCAGCAGCCGCCTAACAGGTGATGGAAACACCATATATTTT. The V gene is TRBV4-2, the J gene TRBJ1-3; tentative D call: TRBD1 (5 bases). Trimming took 4 bases from V and 3 from J, leaving 13 bases between them. The germline V gene encodes CDR1 LGHNA and CDR2 YNFKEQ. The CDR3 is 15 residues long.

CDR3 bases: TGTGCCAGCAGTACCCAAGACAGGATGAATTCCTACGAGCAGTACTTC. Translation gives CASSTQDRMNSYEQYF. V gene TRBV25-1 combines with J gene TRBJ2-7; D perhaps matches TRBD1 (6 bases). Germline CDR1 and CDR2: MGHDK and SYGVNS. V gave up 5 bases and J gave up 1 base, with 18 bases separating them. This CDR3 has 16 amino acids.

The genes are TRBV28 and TRBJ2-5; tentative D call: TRBD1 (6 bases). Germline CDR1 and CDR2: MDHEN and SYDVKM. The CDR3 runs 15 residues. Trimming removed 10 bases at V and 2 bases at J, with 20 bases between. The CDR3 sequence is CATDGWGREQETQYF. The CDR3 DNA follows: TGTGCCACCGACGGCTGGGGGCGAGAGCAAGAGACCCAGTACTTC.

The rearrangement joins TRBV19 to TRBJ1-6; D gene unclear. V lost 8 bases and J 10 bases, leaving 15 bases between the germline ends. The CDR3 spans 13 residues. Germline V gives CDR1 LNHDA, CDR2 SQIVND (reference sequence). Here the CDR3 DNA reads TGTGCCAGTCAAGGAGAGGGAGACTCACCCCTCCACTTT. Amino acid sequence: CASQGEGDSPLHF.

This clone was observed a handful of times. One end of the junction fails to match germline, which may point to a read error. The chain recombines TRBV7-7 with TRBJ2-1, with unresolved D. The V gene's germline CDR1 is SSHAT and CDR2 FNYEAQ (reference sequence). CDR3 length: 15 amino acids. CDR3 in DNA: TGTGCTAGCAGCTTAGGATTATCGAACCTAAATGAGCAGTTCTTC. Amino acids: CASSLGLSNLNEQFF. The variable domain in full, completed from reference TRBV7-7 and TRBJ2-1, reads GAGVSQSPRYKVTKRGQDVTLRCDPISSHATLYWYQQALGQGPEFLTYFNYEAQPDKSGLPSDRFSAERPEGSISTLTIQRTEQRDSAMYRCASSLGLSNLNEQFFGPGTRLTVL.

The CDR3 sequence is CASSFSSGELFF. CDR3 DNA: TGTGCCAGCAGCTTTTCGTCCGGGGAGCTGTTTTTT. This chain uses TRBV7-8 with TRBJ2-2; no firm D call. Per the germline V gene, CDR1 is SGHVS and CDR2 is FQNEAQ. Trimming cost V 3 bases and J 6 bases, with 5 bases left between them. The CDR3 is 12 amino acids.

The chain carries TRBV15 and TRBJ1-3, with D maybe TRBD1 (5 bases). V was shortened by 1 base and J by 0 bases, with 10 bases between the two germline ends. The CDR3 totals 16 residues. Germline CDR1 LNHNV, CDR2 YYDKDF (reference sequence). The CDR3 sequence: CATSRGQSNSGNTIYF. CDR3 DNA sequence: TGTGCCACCAGCAGAGGACAGTCCAACTCTGGAAACACCATATATTTT.

For the CDR3, the DNA is TGTGCCAGCAGCCCATGGACTAGCGGGGATCAAGAGACCCAGTACTTC. This translates into CASSPWTSGDQETQYF. The rearrangement links TRBV11-2 to TRBJ2-5, with 12 bases matching TRBD2. The J segment lost 2 bases and the V segment lost 5 bases, leaving 6 bases of the junction unmatched. The germline V gene has CDR1 SGHAT and CDR2 FQNNGV. The CDR3 spans 16 residues.

This clone came up a few times. The J gene is TRBJ2-3, the V gene TRBV28; D remains unclear. V was shortened by 10 bases and J by 1 base, with 9 bases between the two germline ends. The CDR3 runs 12 residues. Germline V gene sequence: CDR1 MDHEN, CDR2 SYDVKM. CDR3 sequence (DNA): TGTGCCATCGGTGCGGGCACAGATACGCAGTATTTT. The encoded protein is CAIGAGTDTQYF.

The chain recombines TRBV7-9 with TRBJ1-2, with D possibly being TRBD1 (6 bases). Germline V gene lookup returns CDR1 SEHNR and CDR2 FQNEAQ (reference sequence). CDR3 length equals 14 residues. Trimming removed 5 bases from V and 8 bases from J, with 18 bases in between. In nucleotides, the CDR3 is TGTGCCAGCAGCCCCCGGGGGGGGGCAGGAGGCTACACCTTC. It specifies CASSPRGGAGGYTF.

In its sample, this clone was seen once. This sequence joins TRBV6-5 and TRBJ1-6; no clear D. Germline V CDR1 and CDR2: MNHEY, SVGAGI. V lost 4 bases, J lost 7 bases, and 17 bases lay in between. This CDR3 contains 16 residues. CDR3 region: CASSSSGFGGNSPLHF. CDR3 nucleotides: TGTGCCAGCAGTTCTTCCGGTTTCGGAGGGAATTCACCCCTCCACTTT.

The genes are TRBV18 and TRBJ1-4, with D possibly being TRBD1 (6 bases). The CDR3 sequence is 18 residues long. Deletions cut 1 base from V and 7 bases from J, with 22 bases between. Germline values: CDR1 KGHSH, CDR2 LQKENI. Here the CDR3 reads CASSPRRIAGARGEKLFF. In DNA form, the CDR3 reads TGTGCCAGCTCACCACGTCGAATAGCGGGGGCGCGGGGTGAAAAACTGTTTTTT.

V usage is TRBV14 and J usage is TRBJ2-1; 7 nucleotides align to TRBD1. Germline CDR1 and CDR2: SGHDN and FVKESK. The J segment lost 10 bases and the V segment lost 4 bases, leaving 4 bases of the junction unmatched. The CDR3 length is 12 residues. The CDR3 DNA reads as TGTGCCAGCAGCCCGGGACAGAGAGAGCAGTTCTTC. This encodes CASSPGQREQFF.

The V and J genes are TRBV5-1 and TRBJ1-2; D is ambiguous. V lost 0 bases to trimming and J lost 2 bases, with 11 bases between them. From germline, CDR1 is SGHRS and CDR2 YFSETQ. The CDR3 is 15 residues long. This CDR3 is CASSLAGSPNYGYTF. CDR3 sequence (DNA): TGCGCCAGCAGCTTGGCCGGTTCACCAAACTATGGCTACACCTTC. Variable domain in full (rest from reference TRBV5-1 and TRBJ1-2): KAGVTQTPRYLIKTRGQQVTLSCSPISGHRSVSWYQQTPGQGLQFLFEYFSETQRNKGNFPGRFSGRQFSNSRSEMNVSTLELGDSALYLCASSLAGSPNYGYTFGSGTRLTVV.

V is TRBV5-1 and J is TRBJ2-3, with TRBD2 matching over 13 bases. This CDR3 spans 16 amino acids. V shed 3 bases and J 4 bases; nucleotides not matched to a gene: 5. CDR1 is SGHRS and CDR2 is YFSETQ in the germline V gene. CDR3 coding DNA: TGCGCCAGCAGCTACGACACTAGCGGGGGGGCAGATACGCAGTATTTT. The encoded protein is CASSYDTSGGADTQYF.